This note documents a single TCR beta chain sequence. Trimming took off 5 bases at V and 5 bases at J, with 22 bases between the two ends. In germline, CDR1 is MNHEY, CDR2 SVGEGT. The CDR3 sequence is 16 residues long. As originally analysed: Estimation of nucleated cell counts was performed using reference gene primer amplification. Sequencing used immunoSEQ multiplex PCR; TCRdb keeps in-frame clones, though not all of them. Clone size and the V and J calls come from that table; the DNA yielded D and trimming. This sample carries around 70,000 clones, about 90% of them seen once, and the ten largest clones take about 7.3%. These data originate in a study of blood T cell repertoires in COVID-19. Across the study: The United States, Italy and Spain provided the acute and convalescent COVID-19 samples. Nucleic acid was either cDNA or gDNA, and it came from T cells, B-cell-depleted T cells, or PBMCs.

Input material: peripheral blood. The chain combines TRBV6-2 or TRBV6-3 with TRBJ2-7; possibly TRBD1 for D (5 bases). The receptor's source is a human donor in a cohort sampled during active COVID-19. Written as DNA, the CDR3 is TGTGCCAGCAGTCCATCGGACCAGGGTTGGCTGGACGAGCAGTACTTC. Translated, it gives CASSPSDQGWLDEQYF.